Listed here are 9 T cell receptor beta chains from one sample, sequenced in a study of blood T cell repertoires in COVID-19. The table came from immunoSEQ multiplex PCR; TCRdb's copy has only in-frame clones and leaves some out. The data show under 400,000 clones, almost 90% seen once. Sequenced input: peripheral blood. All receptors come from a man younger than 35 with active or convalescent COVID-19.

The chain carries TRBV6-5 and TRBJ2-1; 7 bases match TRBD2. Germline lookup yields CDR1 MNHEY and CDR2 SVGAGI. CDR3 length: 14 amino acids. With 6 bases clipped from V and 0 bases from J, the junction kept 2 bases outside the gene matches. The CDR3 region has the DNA TGTGCCAGCAGAGAGCGGGACTCCTACAATGAGCAGTTCTTC. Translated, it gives CASRERDSYNEQFF.

As DNA, the CDR3 is TGTGCCACTAGCAAGGGACAGGGAAGCTCTGGTGGCTACACCTTC. Its translation: CATSKGQGSSGGYTF. The rearrangement uses TRBV24-1 and TRBJ1-2; 9 bases fit TRBD1. CDR3 size: 15 residues. V was pared by 10 bases and J by 7 bases, with 15 bases of the junction left unmatched. Germline CDR1 KGHDR, CDR2 SFDVKD.

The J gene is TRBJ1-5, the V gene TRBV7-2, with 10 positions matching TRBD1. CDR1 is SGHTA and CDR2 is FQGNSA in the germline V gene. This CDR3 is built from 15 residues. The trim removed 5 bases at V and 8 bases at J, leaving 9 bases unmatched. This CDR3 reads CASSPWTGGFKPQHF. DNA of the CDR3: TGTGCCAGCAGCCCATGGACAGGGGGATTCAAGCCCCAGCATTTT.

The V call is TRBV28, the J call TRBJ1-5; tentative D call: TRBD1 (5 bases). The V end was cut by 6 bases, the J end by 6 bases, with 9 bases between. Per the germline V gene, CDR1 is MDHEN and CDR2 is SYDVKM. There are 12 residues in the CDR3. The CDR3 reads CASRLDSQPQHF. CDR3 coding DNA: TGTGCCAGCAGACTCGACAGTCAGCCCCAGCATTTT.

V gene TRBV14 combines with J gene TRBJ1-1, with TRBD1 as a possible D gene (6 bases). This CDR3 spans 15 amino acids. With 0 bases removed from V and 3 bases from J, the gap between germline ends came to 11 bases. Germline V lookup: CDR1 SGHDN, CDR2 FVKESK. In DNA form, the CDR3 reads TGTGCCAGCAGCCAAGATCAGGGGAGGGACACTGAAGCTTTCTTT. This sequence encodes CASSQDQGRDTEAFF.

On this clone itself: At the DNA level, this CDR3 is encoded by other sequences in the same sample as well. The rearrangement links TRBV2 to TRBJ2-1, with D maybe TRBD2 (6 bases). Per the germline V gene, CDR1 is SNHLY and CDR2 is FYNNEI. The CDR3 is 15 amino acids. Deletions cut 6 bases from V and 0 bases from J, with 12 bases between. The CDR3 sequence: CASSGGTGSYNEQFF. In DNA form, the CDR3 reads TGTGCCAGCAGCGGAGGGACCGGCTCCTACAATGAGCAGTTCTTC.

The chain's CDR3 is CASSTGQGSYNEQFF. The DNA for the CDR3 is TGTGCCAGCTCCACGGGGCAGGGGTCCTACAATGAGCAGTTCTTC. V gene TRBV18 combines with J gene TRBJ2-1, with D maybe TRBD1 (6 bases). Germline V lookup: CDR1 KGHSH, CDR2 LQKENI. The V and J ends lost 6 bases and 1 base respectively, with 13 bases between them. CDR3 size: 15 residues.

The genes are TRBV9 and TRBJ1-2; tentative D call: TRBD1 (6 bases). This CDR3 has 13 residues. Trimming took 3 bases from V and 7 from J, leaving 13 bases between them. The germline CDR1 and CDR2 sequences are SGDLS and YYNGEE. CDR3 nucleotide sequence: TGTGCCAGCAGCGCCACCGGGACATCTGGCTACACCTTC. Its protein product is CASSATGTSGYTF.

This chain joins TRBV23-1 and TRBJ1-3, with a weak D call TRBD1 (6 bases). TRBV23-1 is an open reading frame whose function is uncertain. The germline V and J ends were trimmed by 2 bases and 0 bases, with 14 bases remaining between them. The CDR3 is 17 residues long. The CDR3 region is CASSQPFTGISGNTIYF. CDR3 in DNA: TGCGCCAGCAGTCAACCTTTTACAGGGATCTCTGGAAACACCATATATTTT.